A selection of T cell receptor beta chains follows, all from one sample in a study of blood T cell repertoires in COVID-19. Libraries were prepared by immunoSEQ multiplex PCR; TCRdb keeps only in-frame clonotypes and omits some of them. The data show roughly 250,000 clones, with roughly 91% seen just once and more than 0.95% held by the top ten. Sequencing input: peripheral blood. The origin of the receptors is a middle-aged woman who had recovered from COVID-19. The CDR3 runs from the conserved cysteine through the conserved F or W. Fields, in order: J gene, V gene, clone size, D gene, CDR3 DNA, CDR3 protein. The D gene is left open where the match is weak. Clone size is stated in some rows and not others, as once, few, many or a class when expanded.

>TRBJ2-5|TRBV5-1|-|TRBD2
TGCGCCAGCAGCCCACAGACTAGCGGGAGTGAGACCCAGTACTTC
CASSPQTSGSETQYF
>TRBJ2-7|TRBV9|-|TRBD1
TGTGCCAGCAGCGTGGGGACAGATCCCTACGAGCAGTACTTC
CASSVGTDPYEQYF
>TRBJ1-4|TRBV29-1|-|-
TGCAGCGGGGGGGCAGGTGAAAAACTGTTTTTT
CSGGAGEKLFF
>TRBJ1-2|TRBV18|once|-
TGTGCCAGCTCACCATCAGGGTGGGGATTAGGCTACACCTTC
CASSPSGWGLGYTF
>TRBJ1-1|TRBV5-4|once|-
TGTGCCACAAGCGGGGGCACTGAAGCTTTCTTT
CATSGGTEAFF
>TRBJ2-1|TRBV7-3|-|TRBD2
TGTGCCAGCAGCCCCCGAGCGGGAGTCGATGAGCAGTTCTTC
CASSPRAGVDEQFF
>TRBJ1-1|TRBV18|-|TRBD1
TGTGCCAGCTCACCAAGAGCCCCTTCCAGGGGGAGGAACACTGAAGCTTTCTTT
CASSPRAPSRGRNTEAFF
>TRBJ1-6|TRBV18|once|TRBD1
TGTGCCAGCTCACCTCGACAGGGAAATTCACCCCTCCACTTT
CASSPRQGNSPLHF
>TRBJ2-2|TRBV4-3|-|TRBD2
TGCGCCAGCAGCCAAGAACCTAGCGGGAGGCGGACCGGGGAGCTGTTTTTT
CASSQEPSGRRTGELFF
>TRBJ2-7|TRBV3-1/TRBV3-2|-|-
-
CASSQGFGAGSVF
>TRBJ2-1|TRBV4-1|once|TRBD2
TGCGCCAGCAGCCAAGTGGCGGGAGGGCCCAGTGAGCAGTTCTTC
CASSQVAGGPSEQFF
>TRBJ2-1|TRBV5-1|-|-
TGCGCCAGCAGCCTGAGGCGGGACTACAATGAGCAGTTCTTC
CASSLRRDYNEQFF
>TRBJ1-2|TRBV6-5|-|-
TGTGCCAGCAGCCCCGAGGGAGCACGCTATGGCTACACCTTC
CASSPEGARYGYTF
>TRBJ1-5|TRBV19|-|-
TGTGCCAGTAGTATAGACCCCTCATGGGGGGCCCAGCATTTT
CASSIDPSWGAQHF
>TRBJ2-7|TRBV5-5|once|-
TGTGCCAGCAGCCCCCAGGTAGGCTCCTACGAGCAGTACTTC
CASSPQVGSYEQYF
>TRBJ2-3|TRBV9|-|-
TGTGCCAGCAGCGACACTGGGGCCCTCAGCACAGATACGCAGTATTTT
CASSDTGALSTDTQYF
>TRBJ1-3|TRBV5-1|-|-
TGCGCCAGCAGCTTGGCTTTGGCCCGCGGGAGAAACACCATATATTTT
CASSLALARGRNTIYF
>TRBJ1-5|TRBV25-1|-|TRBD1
TGTGCCAGCAGCCAGACAGGGGTCAATCAGCCCCAGCATTTT
CASSQTGVNQPQHF
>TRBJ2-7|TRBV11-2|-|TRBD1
TGTGCCAGCAGGCACAGGGGTGGGTACGAGCAGTACTTC
CASRHRGGYEQYF
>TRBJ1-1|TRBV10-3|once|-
TGTGCCATCAGTGACTGGACGGGAAACACTGAAGCTTTCTTT
CAISDWTGNTEAFF
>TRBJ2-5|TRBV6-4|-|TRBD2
TGTGCCAGCAGTGACTGCCGACTAGCGGGAGGGAAGGAAGAGACCCAGTACTTC
CASSDCRLAGGKEETQYF
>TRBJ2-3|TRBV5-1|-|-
TGCGCCAGCAGCTCGGGGGTAAGAACAGATACGCAGTATTTT
CASSSGVRTDTQYF
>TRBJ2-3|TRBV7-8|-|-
TGTGCCAGCAGCTTAGGGGCCGGTGGCGCAGATACGCAGTATTTT
CASSLGAGGADTQYF
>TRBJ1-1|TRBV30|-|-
TGTGCCTGGAGTGCTCAAGTCGGCACTGAAGCTTTCTTT
CAWSAQVGTEAFF
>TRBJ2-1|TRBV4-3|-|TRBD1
TGCGCCAGCAGCCAAACACCAGGACAGGGGAGGAATGAGCAGTTCTTC
CASSQTPGQGRNEQFF
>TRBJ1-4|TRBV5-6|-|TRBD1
TGTGCCAGCACCCTACTTGCCACAGGGGTCATTAATGAAAAACTGTTTTTT
CASTLLATGVINEKLFF
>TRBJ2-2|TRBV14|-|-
TGTGCCAGCAGCCTTGGGACACCTAAAGGGGGGGAGCTGTTTTTT
CASSLGTPKGGELFF
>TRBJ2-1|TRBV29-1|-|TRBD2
TGCAGCGCCCCCCGGACTAGCGGTGGTGAGCAGTTCTTC
CSAPRTSGGEQFF
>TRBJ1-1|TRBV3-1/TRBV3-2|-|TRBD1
TGTGCCAGCAGCCACCGGGACAGGGGGGCTTTCTTT
CASSHRDRGAFF
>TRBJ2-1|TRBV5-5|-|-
TGTGCCAGCAGCTTGGGGGGCCACAATGAGCAGTTCTTC
CASSLGGHNEQFF
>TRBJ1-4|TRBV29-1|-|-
TGCAGCGTCCCCGGACTTAATGAAAAACTGTTTTTT
CSVPGLNEKLFF
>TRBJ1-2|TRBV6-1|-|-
TGTGCCAGCAGTGAAGCCCTTGCACAGGGTGCTGGCTACACCTTC
CASSEALAQGAGYTF
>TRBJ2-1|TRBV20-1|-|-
TGCAGTGCTGGTGGGCAGGTGAGCTCCTACAATGAGCAGTTCTTC
CSAGGQVSSYNEQFF
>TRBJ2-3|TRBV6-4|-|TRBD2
TGTGCCAGCAGCTCCGGGGGGGGCACAGATACGCAGTATTTT
CASSSGGGTDTQYF
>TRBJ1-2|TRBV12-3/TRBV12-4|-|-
TGTGCCAGCAGTCCCTCTAACTATGGCTACACCTTC
CASSPSNYGYTF
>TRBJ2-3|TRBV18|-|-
TGTGCCAGCTCACCCACGGGGACGCAGTATTTT
CASSPTGTQYF
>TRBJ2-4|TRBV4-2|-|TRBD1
TGTGCCAGCAGCCAAGGAGGGACAGCCCAAAACATTCAGTACTTC
CASSQGGTAQNIQYF
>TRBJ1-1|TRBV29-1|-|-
-
CSVGRQGFSLDTEAFF
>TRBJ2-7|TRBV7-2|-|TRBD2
TGTGCCAGCAGCCCCTTAGCGGGAGTAGCTACCTACGAGCAGTACTTC
CASSPLAGVATYEQYF
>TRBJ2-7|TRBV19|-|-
TGTGCCAGTACGGGAAGGGATTCCTACGAGCAGTACTTC
CASTGRDSYEQYF
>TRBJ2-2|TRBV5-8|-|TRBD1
TGTGCCAGCAGCTTGGGGGACAGGGCACCGAAGCTGTTTTTT
CASSLGDRAPKLFF
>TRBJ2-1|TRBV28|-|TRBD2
TGTGCCAGCAGCCAGTGGGGGGGAGGGCCAGGCGATGAGCAGTTCTTC
CASSQWGGGPGDEQFF
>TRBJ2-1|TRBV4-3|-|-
TGCGCCAGCAGCCAAGATGGGTCCAGGGGTGGCAATGAGCAGTTCTTC
CASSQDGSRGGNEQFF
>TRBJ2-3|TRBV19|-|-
TGTGCCAGTTGTGCGGACTACACAGATACGCAGTATTTT
CASCADYTDTQYF
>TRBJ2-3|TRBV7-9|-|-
TGTGCCAGCAGCTTAGGGCCTAGCGCGGTAGATACGCAGTATTTT
CASSLGPSAVDTQYF
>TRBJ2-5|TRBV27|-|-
TGTGCCAGCAGTTTATCGTGGGCACCCCAAGAGACCCAGTACTTC
CASSLSWAPQETQYF
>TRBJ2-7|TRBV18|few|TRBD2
TGTGCCAGCTCACCCTCCGGGACTAGCGGTACCCTCTACGAGCAGTACTTC
CASSPSGTSGTLYEQYF
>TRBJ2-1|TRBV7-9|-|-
TGTGCCAGTGGATGGAGGCGGAGCTCCTACAATGAGCAGTTCTTC
CASGWRRSSYNEQFF
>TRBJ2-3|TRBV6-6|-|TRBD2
TGTGCCAGCACCGGACTAGGAAGCACAGATACGCAGTATTTT
CASTGLGSTDTQYF
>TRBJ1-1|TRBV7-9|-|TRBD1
TGTGCCAGCAGCGCAGCTGACAGGGGGTGGGACACTGAAGCTTTCTTT
CASSAADRGWDTEAFF
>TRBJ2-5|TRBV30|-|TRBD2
TGTGCCTGGGGTCTTGGGCTAGCGGAACAAGAGACCCAGTACTTC
CAWGLGLAEQETQYF
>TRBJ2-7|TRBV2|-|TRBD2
TGTGCCAGCAGGGGCCGGCTAGCGGGTGGGGGGCAGTACTTC
CASRGRLAGGGQYF
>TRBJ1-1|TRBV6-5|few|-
TGTGCCAGCAGTCCCCCCCCGCAGGGGCCCACTGAAGCTTTCTTT
CASSPPPQGPTEAFF